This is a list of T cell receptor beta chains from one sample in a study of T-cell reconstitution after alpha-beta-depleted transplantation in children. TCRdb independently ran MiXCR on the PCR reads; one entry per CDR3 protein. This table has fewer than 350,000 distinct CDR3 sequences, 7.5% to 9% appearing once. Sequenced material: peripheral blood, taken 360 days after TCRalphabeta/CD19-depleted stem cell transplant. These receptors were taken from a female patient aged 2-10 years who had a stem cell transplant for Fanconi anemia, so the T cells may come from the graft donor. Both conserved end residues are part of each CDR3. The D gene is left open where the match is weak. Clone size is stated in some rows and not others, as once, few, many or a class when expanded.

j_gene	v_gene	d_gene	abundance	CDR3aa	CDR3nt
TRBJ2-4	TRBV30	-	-	CAWSFRGNIQYF	TGTGCCTGGAGTTTTCGGGGGAACATTCAGTACTTC
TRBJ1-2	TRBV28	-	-	CASRLHRVYGYTF	TGTGCCAGTAGATTGCACAGGGTCTATGGCTACACCTTC
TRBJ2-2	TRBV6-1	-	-	CASISLRGGGELFF	TGTGCCAGCATCTCACTCAGGGGAGGCGGGGAGCTGTTTTTT
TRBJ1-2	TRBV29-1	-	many	CSVIQGLYGYTF	TGCAGCGTCATCCAGGGCCTGTATGGCTACACCTTC
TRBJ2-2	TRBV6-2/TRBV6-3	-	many	CASSYGVTGELFF	TGTGCCAGCAGTTATGGGGTGACCGGGGAGCTGTTTTTT
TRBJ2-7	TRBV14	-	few	CASSPYLYSEQYF	TGTGCCAGCAGCCCCTACCTATACTCAGAGCAGTACTTC
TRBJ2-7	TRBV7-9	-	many	CASSFSPMGYEQYF	TGTGCCAGCAGCTTTTCGCCAATGGGCTACGAGCAGTACTTC
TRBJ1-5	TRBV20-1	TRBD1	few	CSARGLGQPQHF	TGCAGTGCCAGGGGGCTCGGACAGCCCCAGCATTTT
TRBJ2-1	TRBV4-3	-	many	CASSQGTGDEQFF	TGCGCCAGCAGCCAGGGTACGGGGGATGAGCAGTTCTTC
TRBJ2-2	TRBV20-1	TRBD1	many	CSGLPHPGQGSTGELFF	TGCAGTGGTCTACCTCACCCGGGACAGGGAAGCACCGGGGAGCTGTTTTTT
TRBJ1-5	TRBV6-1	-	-	CASRWGPYHPDQPQHF	TGTGCCAGCAGGTGGGGGCCTTACCACCCCGATCAGCCCCAGCATTTT
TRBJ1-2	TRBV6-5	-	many	CASSRGAYGYTF	TGTGCCAGCAGTAGAGGAGCTTATGGCTACACCTTC
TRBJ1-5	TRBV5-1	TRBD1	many	CASSVGQGGQPQHF	TGCGCCAGCAGCGTCGGACAGGGAGGGCAGCCCCAGCATTTT
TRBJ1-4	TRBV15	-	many	CATSRAGHSREKLFF	TGTGCCACCAGCAGAGCTGGACATTCTCGGGAAAAACTGTTTTTT
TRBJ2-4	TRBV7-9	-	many	CASSAGHNKNIQYF	TGTGCCAGCAGCGCCGGGCACAATAAAAACATTCAGTACTTC
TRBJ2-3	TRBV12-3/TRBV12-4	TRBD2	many	CASSLGGPFSGGTQYF	TGTGCCAGCAGTTTGGGGGGACCCTTTAGCGGGGGTACGCAGTATTTT
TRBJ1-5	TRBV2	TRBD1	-	CARGTGGNQPQHF	TGTGCCAGAGGGACAGGGGGCAATCAGCCCCAGCATTTT
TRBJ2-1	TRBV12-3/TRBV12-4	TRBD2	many	CASSLGTSGGVEQFF	TGTGCCAGCAGTTTGGGGACTAGCGGGGGAGTTGAGCAGTTCTTC
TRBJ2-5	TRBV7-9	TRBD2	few	CASSRGTSGGLQETQYF	TGTGCCAGCAGCCGAGGGACTAGCGGGGGTCTCCAAGAGACCCAGTACTTC
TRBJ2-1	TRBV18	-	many	CASNRDNEQFF	TGTGCCAGCAACCGGGACAATGAGCAGTTCTTC
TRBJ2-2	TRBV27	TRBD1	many	CASSFGQGAFGELFF	TGTGCCAGCAGTTTCGGACAGGGGGCCTTCGGGGAGCTGTTTTTT
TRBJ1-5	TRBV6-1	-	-	CASSGLGQRNQPQHF	TGTGCCAGCAGTGGATTAGGACAGCGCAATCAGCCCCAGCATTTT
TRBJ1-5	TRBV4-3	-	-	CASSQDGPAGRPQHF	TGCGCCAGCAGCCAAGATGGGCCCGCGGGTCGGCCCCAGCATTTT
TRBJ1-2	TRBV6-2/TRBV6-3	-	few	CASSYWTPITTNYGYTF	TGTGCCAGCAGTTACTGGACACCTATTACTACTAACTATGGCTACACCTTC